This is a list of T cell receptor beta chains from one sample in a study of T cells in Graves' hyperthyroidism and ophthalmopathy. TCRdb processed the multiplex PCR reads anew with MiXCR; each CDR3 protein has one entry. The sample has approximately 720,000 distinct CDR3 sequences; around 19% are singletons. The sample taken for sequencing was blood. These receptors originate from a woman between 45 and 60 years old with Graves' hyperthyroidism that later progressed to Graves' ophthalmopathy. CDR3s include the opening cysteine and the closing phenylalanine or tryptophan. Fields, in order: J gene, clone size, D gene, V gene, CDR3 DNA, CDR3 protein. D genes are given only for firm matches. A row's size may be missing; if present it is once, few, many or a size class.

J gene: TRBJ1-4; clone size: .; D gene: TRBD1; V gene: TRBV7-2; CDR3 DNA: TGTGCCAGCAGCTCCCGGGACAGCCATAATGAAAAACTGTTTTTT; CDR3 protein: CASSSRDSHNEKLFF
J gene: TRBJ1-6; clone size: many; D gene: TRBD1; V gene: TRBV5-1; CDR3 DNA: TGCGCCAGCAGCTTGGCGCGCGGGACAGGAGGGCATTCACCCCTCCACTTT; CDR3 protein: CASSLARGTGGHSPLHF
J gene: TRBJ2-3; clone size: few; D gene: TRBD2; V gene: TRBV29-1; CDR3 DNA: TGCAGCGTTGGCCCGGGACTAGCCACAGATACGCAGTATTTT; CDR3 protein: CSVGPGLATDTQYF
J gene: TRBJ2-7; clone size: .; D gene: .; V gene: TRBV28; CDR3 DNA: TGTGCCAGCAGTCCCCGACAGGGTTGGAGGGACGAGCAGTACTTC; CDR3 protein: CASSPRQGWRDEQYF
J gene: TRBJ2-7; clone size: few; D gene: TRBD2; V gene: TRBV5-4; CDR3 DNA: TGTGCCAGCAGCTTTATGGGACTAGGTGACGAGCAGTACTTC; CDR3 protein: CASSFMGLGDEQYF
J gene: TRBJ1-5; clone size: few; D gene: .; V gene: TRBV7-8; CDR3 DNA: TGTGCCAGCAGCTTATCGCCCGAGGGGCCCCAGCATTTT; CDR3 protein: CASSLSPEGPQHF
J gene: TRBJ1-5; clone size: many; D gene: TRBD1; V gene: TRBV9; CDR3 DNA: TGTGCCAGCAGCCTCACAGGGGATCAGCCCCAGCATTTT; CDR3 protein: CASSLTGDQPQHF
J gene: TRBJ2-1; clone size: .; D gene: .; V gene: TRBV14; CDR3 DNA: TGTGCCAGCAGCCAACCGGGCTACAATGAGCAGTTCTTC; CDR3 protein: CASSQPGYNEQFF
J gene: TRBJ2-7; clone size: many; D gene: TRBD1; V gene: TRBV2; CDR3 DNA: TGTGCCAGCAGTGTCGACAGGGACCCCGAGCAGTACTTC; CDR3 protein: CASSVDRDPEQYF
J gene: TRBJ1-3; clone size: few; D gene: .; V gene: TRBV3-1; CDR3 DNA: TGTGCCAGCAGCCAAGTTCTGATCTCTGGAAACACCATATATTTT; CDR3 protein: CASSQVLISGNTIYF
J gene: TRBJ1-2; clone size: .; D gene: .; V gene: TRBV4-1; CDR3 DNA: TGTGCCAGCAGCCAAGAGGTCCGGAAGGGCGGGGACTATGGCTACACCTTC; CDR3 protein: CASSQEVRKGGDYGYTF
J gene: TRBJ1-5; clone size: .; D gene: .; V gene: TRBV19; CDR3 DNA: TGTGCCAGTAGTATTGAAGCAGGGGTGGGCCAGCCCCAGCATTTT; CDR3 protein: CASSIEAGVGQPQHF
J gene: TRBJ1-1; clone size: many; D gene: .; V gene: TRBV7-9; CDR3 DNA: TGTGCCAGCAGCTCCCCCCTGGCAGGAGTGAACACTGAAGCTTTCTTT; CDR3 protein: CASSSPLAGVNTEAFF
J gene: TRBJ2-7; clone size: many; D gene: .; V gene: TRBV3-1; CDR3 DNA: TGTGCCAGCAGCCAAGACATTTTCCGTTACGAGCAGTACTTC; CDR3 protein: CASSQDIFRYEQYF
J gene: TRBJ2-2; clone size: .; D gene: .; V gene: TRBV6-1; CDR3 DNA: TGTGCCAGCACCGACGAGTACACCGGGGAGCTGTTTTTT; CDR3 protein: CASTDEYTGELFF
J gene: TRBJ1-3; clone size: .; D gene: .; V gene: TRBV6-2/TRBV6-3; CDR3 DNA: TGTGCCAGCAAACCGGGTGCTGGAAACACCATATATTTT; CDR3 protein: CASKPGAGNTIYF
J gene: TRBJ2-7; clone size: many; D gene: .; V gene: TRBV6-6; CDR3 DNA: TGTGCCAGCAGTTACGGGGTTTCCTACGAGCAGTACTTC; CDR3 protein: CASSYGVSYEQYF
J gene: TRBJ2-2; clone size: .; D gene: .; V gene: TRBV29-1; CDR3 DNA: TGCAGCGTTGAGGGGACACCATCGAACACCGGGGAGCTGTTTTTT; CDR3 protein: CSVEGTPSNTGELFF
J gene: TRBJ2-3; clone size: many; D gene: .; V gene: TRBV7-9; CDR3 DNA: TGTGCCAGCAGCTTAGCGCGGGCAGATACGCAGTATTTT; CDR3 protein: CASSLARADTQYF
J gene: TRBJ2-5; clone size: .; D gene: .; V gene: TRBV9; CDR3 DNA: TGTGCCAGCAGCGTTGATTCTAGCGCGCTGGAGACCCAGTACTTC; CDR3 protein: CASSVDSSALETQYF
J gene: TRBJ1-1; clone size: many; D gene: TRBD1; V gene: TRBV7-9; CDR3 DNA: TGTGCCAGCAGTTATACACCGGGACAGGAAGCTTTCTTT; CDR3 protein: CASSYTPGQEAFF
J gene: TRBJ1-6; clone size: few; D gene: TRBD1; V gene: TRBV3-1; CDR3 DNA: TGTGCCAGCAGCCACGACAGGGTCGAGGTGAATTCACCCCTCCACTTT; CDR3 protein: CASSHDRVEVNSPLHF
J gene: TRBJ1-2; clone size: few; D gene: .; V gene: TRBV12-3/TRBV12-4; CDR3 DNA: TGTGCCAGCAGTACGCTACCGGGGAGCTCATATGGCTACACCTTC; CDR3 protein: CASSTLPGSSYGYTF
J gene: TRBJ1-5; clone size: .; D gene: .; V gene: TRBV12-3/TRBV12-4; CDR3 DNA: TGTGCCAGCAGTTTTAGTAGCGCCGATAGCAATCAGCCCCAGCATTTT; CDR3 protein: CASSFSSADSNQPQHF
J gene: TRBJ1-2; clone size: few; D gene: .; V gene: TRBV4-2; CDR3 DNA: TGTGCCAGCAGCCAAGAACCAAGCTATGGCTACACCTTC; CDR3 protein: CASSQEPSYGYTF
J gene: TRBJ1-2; clone size: .; D gene: .; V gene: TRBV5-5; CDR3 DNA: TGTGCCAGCAGCCGCCAGGCGAAATTGTGGGGTTTTTCATATGGCTACACCTTC; CDR3 protein: CASSRQAKLWGFSYGYTF
J gene: TRBJ2-6; clone size: .; D gene: .; V gene: TRBV3-1; CDR3 DNA: TGTGCCAGCAGCCAGGTTACTGGGGCCAACGTCCTGACTTTC; CDR3 protein: CASSQVTGANVLTF
J gene: TRBJ1-4; clone size: many; D gene: .; V gene: TRBV3-1; CDR3 DNA: TGTGCCAGCAGCCAACAGGTCCCAAATGAAAAACTGTTTTTT; CDR3 protein: CASSQQVPNEKLFF
J gene: TRBJ1-1; clone size: .; D gene: TRBD1; V gene: TRBV4-1; CDR3 DNA: TGCGCCAGCAGCCAACCCGGGACAGGGGTCGCTGAAGCTTTCTTT; CDR3 protein: CASSQPGTGVAEAFF
J gene: TRBJ2-3; clone size: many; D gene: .; V gene: TRBV11-3; CDR3 DNA: TGTGCCAGCTCTGGATTCACAGATACGCAGTATTTT; CDR3 protein: CASSGFTDTQYF
J gene: TRBJ1-1; clone size: many; D gene: .; V gene: TRBV3-1; CDR3 DNA: TGTGCCAGCAGCCTTAGGACAGTGGAGAATGAAGCTTTCTTT; CDR3 protein: CASSLRTVENEAFF
J gene: TRBJ2-3; clone size: .; D gene: .; V gene: TRBV15; CDR3 DNA: TGTGCCACCAGCATGGCAGGGCATAGCACAGATACGCAGTATTTT; CDR3 protein: CATSMAGHSTDTQYF
J gene: TRBJ1-5; clone size: many; D gene: .; V gene: TRBV19; CDR3 DNA: TGTGCCAGTTCCTCGCTCCGTAGCAATCAGCCCCAGCATTTT; CDR3 protein: CASSSLRSNQPQHF
J gene: TRBJ2-1; clone size: .; D gene: TRBD1; V gene: TRBV2; CDR3 DNA: TGTGCCAGCAGCCTCACCGGGACAGGGATCAATGAGCAGTTCTTC; CDR3 protein: CASSLTGTGINEQFF
J gene: TRBJ1-5; clone size: .; D gene: .; V gene: TRBV6-2/TRBV6-3; CDR3 DNA: TGTGCCAGCAGAGCCGGTATTCTGGGCAATCAGCCCCAGCATTTT; CDR3 protein: CASRAGILGNQPQHF
J gene: TRBJ1-4; clone size: .; D gene: .; V gene: TRBV5-1; CDR3 DNA: TGCGCCAGCAGCGTTTTCGGGATCACAGAAAAACTGTTTTTT; CDR3 protein: CASSVFGITEKLFF
J gene: TRBJ2-3; clone size: .; D gene: .; V gene: TRBV5-1; CDR3 DNA: TGCGCCAGCAGCTTGCGTCAGGCTAGCACAGATACGCAGTATTTT; CDR3 protein: CASSLRQASTDTQYF
J gene: TRBJ2-3; clone size: .; D gene: .; V gene: TRBV5-5; CDR3 DNA: TGTGCCAGCAGCGCATATCTAACTGCCACCACAGATACGCAGTATTTT; CDR3 protein: CASSAYLTATTDTQYF
J gene: TRBJ2-7; clone size: .; D gene: .; V gene: TRBV2; CDR3 DNA: TGTGCCAGCAGTGCTAGCGTGAGCTCCTACGAGCGGTACTTC; CDR3 protein: CASSASVSSYERYF
J gene: TRBJ2-3; clone size: few; D gene: TRBD1; V gene: TRBV5-1; CDR3 DNA: TGCGCCAGCAGCGCGGTAGGACAGGGCACAGATACGCAGTATTTT; CDR3 protein: CASSAVGQGTDTQYF
J gene: TRBJ1-1; clone size: many; D gene: .; V gene: TRBV18; CDR3 DNA: TGTGCCAGCTCACCGACGGGCAGGGCGTTGACTGAAGCTTTCTTT; CDR3 protein: CASSPTGRALTEAFF
J gene: TRBJ2-3; clone size: few; D gene: TRBD2; V gene: TRBV20-1; CDR3 DNA: TGCAGTGCTAGTGGACTAGCGGGGGGGCGAGCAGATACGCAGTATTTT; CDR3 protein: CSASGLAGGRADTQYF
J gene: TRBJ2-2; clone size: .; D gene: .; V gene: TRBV5-4; CDR3 DNA: TGTGCCAGCAGCTTGTTGTTAGGGGGCACCGGGGAGCTGTTTTTT; CDR3 protein: CASSLLLGGTGELFF
J gene: TRBJ2-2; clone size: .; D gene: TRBD1; V gene: TRBV5-1; CDR3 DNA: TGCGCCAGCTACCCAGGGGGCGCGGGGACCGGGGAGCTGTTTTTT; CDR3 protein: CASYPGGAGTGELFF
J gene: TRBJ2-5; clone size: .; D gene: .; V gene: TRBV15; CDR3 DNA: TGTGCCACCAGCAGAGATCCCACGGGACAAGAGACCCAGTACTTC; CDR3 protein: CATSRDPTGQETQYF
J gene: TRBJ2-2; clone size: few; D gene: .; V gene: TRBV10-3; CDR3 DNA: TGTGCCATCGATGGTAACAGGGACACCGGGGAGCTGTTTTTT; CDR3 protein: CAIDGNRDTGELFF
J gene: TRBJ2-3; clone size: few; D gene: .; V gene: TRBV6-6; CDR3 DNA: TGTGCCAGCAGTTACTCGGCGGGATACACAGATACGCAGTATTTT; CDR3 protein: CASSYSAGYTDTQYF
J gene: TRBJ1-5; clone size: .; D gene: .; V gene: TRBV19; CDR3 DNA: TGTGCCACTCGAGAGGGGGTTACACTTCAGCCCCAGCATTTT; CDR3 protein: CATREGVTLQPQHF
J gene: TRBJ1-5; clone size: few; D gene: TRBD1; V gene: TRBV19; CDR3 DNA: TGTGCCAGTAGCCTCGAACTGACAGGGTATCAGCCCCAGCATTTT; CDR3 protein: CASSLELTGYQPQHF
J gene: TRBJ1-1; clone size: few; D gene: .; V gene: TRBV2; CDR3 DNA: TGTGCCAGCAGTGTTTATGTGGACACTGAAGCTTTCTTT; CDR3 protein: CASSVYVDTEAFF
J gene: TRBJ2-5; clone size: many; D gene: TRBD2; V gene: TRBV20-1; CDR3 DNA: TGCAGTGCTGGAACGACACTAGCGGGGGTTGGAGAGACCCAGTACTTC; CDR3 protein: CSAGTTLAGVGETQYF
J gene: TRBJ2-3; clone size: few; D gene: .; V gene: TRBV11-2; CDR3 DNA: TGTGCCAGCAGCTTAGCTCTTCGTCGGGGCACGCAGTATTTT; CDR3 protein: CASSLALRRGTQYF
J gene: TRBJ1-2; clone size: few; D gene: .; V gene: TRBV5-4; CDR3 DNA: TGTGCCAGCAGCTTGGACGGTGCCAGGGTGCCCTATGGCTACACCTTC; CDR3 protein: CASSLDGARVPYGYTF
J gene: TRBJ1-1; clone size: few; D gene: .; V gene: TRBV10-3; CDR3 DNA: TGTGCCACCAAGAACACTGAAGCTTTCTTT; CDR3 protein: CATKNTEAFF
J gene: TRBJ1-5; clone size: .; D gene: .; V gene: TRBV20-1; CDR3 DNA: TGCAGTGCTAGTGCGGGGGAGAATCAGCCCCAGCATTTT; CDR3 protein: CSASAGENQPQHF
J gene: TRBJ1-3; clone size: few; D gene: .; V gene: TRBV15; CDR3 DNA: TGTGCCACCAGCAGAACTCAGAGCTCTGGAAACACCATATATTTT; CDR3 protein: CATSRTQSSGNTIYF
J gene: TRBJ2-5; clone size: many; D gene: .; V gene: TRBV20-1; CDR3 DNA: TGCAGTGCTACTAGTCCCCCCAGACAAGAGACCCAGTACTTC; CDR3 protein: CSATSPPRQETQYF
J gene: TRBJ2-5; clone size: many; D gene: .; V gene: TRBV7-8; CDR3 DNA: TGTGCCAGCAGCCCAGACCGATACAGGGCGCTAGGGACCCAGTACTTC; CDR3 protein: CASSPDRYRALGTQYF